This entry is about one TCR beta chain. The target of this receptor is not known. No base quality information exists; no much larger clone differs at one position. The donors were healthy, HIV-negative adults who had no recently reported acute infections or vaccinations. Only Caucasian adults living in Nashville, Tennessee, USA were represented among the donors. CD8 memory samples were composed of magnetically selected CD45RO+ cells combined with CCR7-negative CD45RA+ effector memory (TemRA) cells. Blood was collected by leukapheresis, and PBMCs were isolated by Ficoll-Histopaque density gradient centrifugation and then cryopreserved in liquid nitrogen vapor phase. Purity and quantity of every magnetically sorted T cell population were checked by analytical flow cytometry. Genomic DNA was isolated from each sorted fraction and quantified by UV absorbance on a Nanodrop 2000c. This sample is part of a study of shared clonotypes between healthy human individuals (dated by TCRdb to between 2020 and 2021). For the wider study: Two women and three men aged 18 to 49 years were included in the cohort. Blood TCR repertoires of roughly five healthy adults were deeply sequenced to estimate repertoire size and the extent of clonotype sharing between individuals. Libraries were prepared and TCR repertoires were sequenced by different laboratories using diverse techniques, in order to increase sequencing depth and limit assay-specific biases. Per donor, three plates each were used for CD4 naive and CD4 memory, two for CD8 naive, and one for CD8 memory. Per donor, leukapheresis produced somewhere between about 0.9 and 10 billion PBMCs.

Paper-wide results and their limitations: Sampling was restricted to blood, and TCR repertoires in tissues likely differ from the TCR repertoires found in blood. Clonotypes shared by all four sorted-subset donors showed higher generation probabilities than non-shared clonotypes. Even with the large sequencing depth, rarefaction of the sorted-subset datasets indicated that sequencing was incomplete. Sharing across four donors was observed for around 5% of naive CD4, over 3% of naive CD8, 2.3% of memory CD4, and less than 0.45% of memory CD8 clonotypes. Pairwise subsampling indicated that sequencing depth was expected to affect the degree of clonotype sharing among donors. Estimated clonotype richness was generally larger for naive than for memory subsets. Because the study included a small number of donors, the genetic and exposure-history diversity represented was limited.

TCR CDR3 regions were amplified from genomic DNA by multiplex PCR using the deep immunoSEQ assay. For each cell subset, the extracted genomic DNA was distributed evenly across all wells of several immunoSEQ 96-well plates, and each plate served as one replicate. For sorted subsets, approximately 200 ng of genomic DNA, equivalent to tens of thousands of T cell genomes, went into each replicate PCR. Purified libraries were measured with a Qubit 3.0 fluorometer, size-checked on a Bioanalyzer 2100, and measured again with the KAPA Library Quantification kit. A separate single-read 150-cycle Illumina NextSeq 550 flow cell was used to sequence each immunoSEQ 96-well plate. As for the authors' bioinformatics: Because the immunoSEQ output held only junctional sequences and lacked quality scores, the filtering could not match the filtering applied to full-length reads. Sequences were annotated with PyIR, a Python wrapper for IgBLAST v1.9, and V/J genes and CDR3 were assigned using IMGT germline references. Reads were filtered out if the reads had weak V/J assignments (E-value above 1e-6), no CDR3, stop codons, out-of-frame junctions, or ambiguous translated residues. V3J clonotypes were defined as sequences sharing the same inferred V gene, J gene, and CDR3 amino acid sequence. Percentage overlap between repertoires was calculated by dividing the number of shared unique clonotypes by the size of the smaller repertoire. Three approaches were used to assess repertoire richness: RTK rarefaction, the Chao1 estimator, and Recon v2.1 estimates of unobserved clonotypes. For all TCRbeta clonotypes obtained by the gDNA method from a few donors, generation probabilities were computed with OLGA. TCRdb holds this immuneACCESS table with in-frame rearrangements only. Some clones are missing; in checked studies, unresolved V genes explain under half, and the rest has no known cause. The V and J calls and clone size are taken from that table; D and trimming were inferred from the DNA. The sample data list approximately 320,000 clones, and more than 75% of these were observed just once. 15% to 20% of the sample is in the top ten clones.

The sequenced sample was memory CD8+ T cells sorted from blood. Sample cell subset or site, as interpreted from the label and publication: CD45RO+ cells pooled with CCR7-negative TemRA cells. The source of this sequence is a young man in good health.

The CDR3 in this case is CASSLSNGYGYTF. The nucleotides read TGTGCCAGCAGCTTATCTAACGGCTATGGCTACACCTTC. The V gene is TRBV7-2 and the J gene is TRBJ1-2; no D gene call is confident. The junction shows trimming of 2 bases on V and 4 bases on J, plus 8 bases between the germline ends. The germline V gene yields SGHTA for CDR1 and FQGNSA for CDR2. Reading from cysteine to phenylalanine, the CDR3 counts 13 amino acids. Kept here is only the CDR3 DNA, which spans 39 bases and is read in frame from base 1.